The rows below give T cell receptor beta chains drawn from one sample of a study of a mutant IDH1 vaccine in newly diagnosed glioma. These receptors' targets are unknown. Libraries were prepared by immunoSEQ multiplex PCR; TCRdb keeps only in-frame clonotypes and omits some of them. The data contain around 38,000 clones, about four fifths of them singletons. The sample was PBMCs, taken from a glioma patient whose treatment included an IDH1 peptide vaccine. These receptors were obtained from a man aged 30 to 45 with glioma. Each CDR3 is given with its conserved first and last residue. The D gene is left open where the match is weak. Expanded clones are given a class, and other clones once, few, many or no size at all.

clone size	J gene	D gene	V gene	CDR3 DNA	CDR3 protein
NA	TRBJ2-1	NA	TRBV5-4	TGTGCCAGCAGCTGGGCACCTGGACAGGAGCAGTTCTTC	CASSWAPGQEQFF
NA	TRBJ2-1	NA	TRBV15	TGTGCCACCCACAGTAAGGGTAACAATGAGCAGTTCTTC	CATHSKGNNEQFF
NA	TRBJ2-7	NA	TRBV19	TGTGCCAGTAGTATCGGGTATGCCTACGAGCAGTACTTC	CASSIGYAYEQYF
NA	TRBJ1-2	NA	TRBV27	TGTGCCAGCAGTCCCCTCCACCAGGACAGATCTAACTATGGCTACACCTTC	CASSPLHQDRSNYGYTF
NA	TRBJ1-2	NA	TRBV6-6	TGTGCCAGCACCAATCTAGGGGTCTATGGCTACACCTTC	CASTNLGVYGYTF
NA	TRBJ2-7	NA	TRBV11-2	TGTGCCAGCAGCTTAGCGACAGCGTACGAGCAGTACTTC	CASSLATAYEQYF
few	TRBJ1-6	NA	TRBV7-2	TGTGCCAGCAGGGACGCCTTGGGCTATAATTCACCCCTCCACTTT	CASRDALGYNSPLHF
NA	TRBJ1-5	NA	TRBV25-1	TGTGCCAGCAGTGACTGGCAGAATCAGCCCCAGCATTTT	CASSDWQNQPQHF
NA	TRBJ2-3	TRBD1	TRBV2	TGTGCCAGCAGTTCCGGGACAGGGGTCACAGATACGCAGTATTTT	CASSSGTGVTDTQYF
NA	TRBJ1-1	NA	TRBV11-3	TGTGCCAGCAGCCCGGAGGGGAACACTGAAGCTTTCTTT	CASSPEGNTEAFF
NA	TRBJ2-2	NA	TRBV4-3	TGCGCCAGCAGCCAAGGGTTTTCAGGGGCGCCCGGGGAGCTGTTTTTT	CASSQGFSGAPGELFF
NA	TRBJ2-1	NA	TRBV10-3	TGTGCCATCAGTGAGTCGAAAGACTACCTTGACAATGAGCAGTTCTTC	CAISESKDYLDNEQFF
NA	TRBJ2-1	TRBD2	TRBV6-1	TGTGCCAGCAGTTTAATGACTAGCGGCTACAATGAGCAGTTCTTC	CASSLMTSGYNEQFF
NA	TRBJ1-6	NA	TRBV6-1	TGTGCCAGCATTTTACAGGGAATTAATTCACCCCTCCACTTT	CASILQGINSPLHF
few	TRBJ2-7	NA	TRBV19	TGTGCCAGTAGTATGGGGCACCCCTACGAGCAGTACTTC	CASSMGHPYEQYF
NA	TRBJ2-1	TRBD1	TRBV10-3	TGTGCCACCGGGACAGGGAGCACGACAGACTACAATGAGCAGTTCTTC	CATGTGSTTDYNEQFF
NA	TRBJ1-2	NA	TRBV4-3	TGCGCCAGCAGCCAGGTTCGGGGCTATGGCTACACCTTC	CASSQVRGYGYTF
NA	TRBJ2-5	NA	TRBV4-1	TGCGCCAGCAGCCAAGATAATTCGCGGACCCAGTACTTC	CASSQDNSRTQYF
NA	TRBJ2-7	NA	TRBV5-1	TGCGCCAGCAGCTTGGTTTGGGGCGGGGTAGGGACCTACGAGCAGTACTTC	CASSLVWGGVGTYEQYF
NA	TRBJ2-3	TRBD1	TRBV19	TGTGCCAGTAATGCAGGGGGAGCAGATACGCAGTATTTT	CASNAGGADTQYF
NA	TRBJ2-5	TRBD1	TRBV6-5	TGTGCCAGCAGTTACCGAACTACAGGACAGGGAGAGGCCCAGTACTTC	CASSYRTTGQGEAQYF
NA	TRBJ2-6	TRBD1	TRBV19	TGTGCCAGTAGTGACAGGGCAGGGGCCAACGTCCTGACTTTC	CASSDRAGANVLTF
NA	TRBJ1-4	NA	TRBV9	TGTGCCAGCAGCGCCGGAGACAGCGGGGTTGAAAAACTGTTTTTT	CASSAGDSGVEKLFF
NA	TRBJ1-5	NA	TRBV19	TGTGCCAGTAGGGATTTACAGGGAAGATATCAGCCCCAGCATTTT	CASRDLQGRYQPQHF
NA	TRBJ2-2	NA	TRBV5-1	TGCGCCAGCAGCTTGGAACGGGGAAGGGACACCGGGGAGCTGTTTTTT	CASSLERGRDTGELFF
NA	TRBJ2-2	NA	TRBV28	TGTGCCAGCAGTTTGGCCCTCGGGGAGCTGTTTTTT	CASSLALGELFF
NA	TRBJ2-1	TRBD2	TRBV2	TGTGCCAGCAGTGTACCGACTAGCGCAGAATACAATGAGCAGTTCTTC	CASSVPTSAEYNEQFF